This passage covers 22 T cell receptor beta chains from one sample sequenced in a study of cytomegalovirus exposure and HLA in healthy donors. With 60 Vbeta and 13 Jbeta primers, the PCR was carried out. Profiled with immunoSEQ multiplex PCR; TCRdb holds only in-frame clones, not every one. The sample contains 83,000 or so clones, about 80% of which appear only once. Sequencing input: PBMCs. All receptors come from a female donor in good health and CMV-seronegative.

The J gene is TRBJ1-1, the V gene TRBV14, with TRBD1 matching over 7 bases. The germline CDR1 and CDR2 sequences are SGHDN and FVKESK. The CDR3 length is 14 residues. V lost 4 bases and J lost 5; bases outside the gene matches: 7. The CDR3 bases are TGTGCCAGCAGCCCTCAAAGGGGACAGACTGAAGCTTTCTTT. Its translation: CASSPQRGQTEAFF.

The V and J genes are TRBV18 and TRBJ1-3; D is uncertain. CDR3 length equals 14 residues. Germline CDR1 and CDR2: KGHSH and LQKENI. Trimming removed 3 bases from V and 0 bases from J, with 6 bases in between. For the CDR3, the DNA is TGTGCCAGCTCACCTTCTCCCTCTGGAAACACCATATATTTT. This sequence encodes CASSPSPSGNTIYF.

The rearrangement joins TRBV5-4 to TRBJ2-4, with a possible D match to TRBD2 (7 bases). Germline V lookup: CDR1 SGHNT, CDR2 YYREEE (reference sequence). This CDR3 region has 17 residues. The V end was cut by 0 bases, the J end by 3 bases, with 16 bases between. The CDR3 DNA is TGTGCCAGCAGCTTGGCCAAGGGAGGGGGAGGCAAAAACATTCAGTACTTC. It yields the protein CASSLAKGGGGKNIQYF.

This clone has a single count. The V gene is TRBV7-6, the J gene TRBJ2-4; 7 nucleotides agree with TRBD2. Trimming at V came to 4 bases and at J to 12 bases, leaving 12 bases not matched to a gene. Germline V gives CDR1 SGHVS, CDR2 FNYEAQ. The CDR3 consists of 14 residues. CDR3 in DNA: TGTGCCAGCAGCTCCTCCCCGGGACTAAGCCCTCAGTACTTC. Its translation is CASSSSPGLSPQYF.

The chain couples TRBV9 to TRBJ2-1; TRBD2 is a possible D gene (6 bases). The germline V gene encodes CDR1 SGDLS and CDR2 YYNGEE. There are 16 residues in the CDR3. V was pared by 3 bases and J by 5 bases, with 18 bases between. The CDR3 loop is CASSAGGRDTNNEQFF. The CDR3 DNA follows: TGTGCCAGCAGCGCCGGGGGACGAGACACCAACAATGAGCAGTTCTTC.

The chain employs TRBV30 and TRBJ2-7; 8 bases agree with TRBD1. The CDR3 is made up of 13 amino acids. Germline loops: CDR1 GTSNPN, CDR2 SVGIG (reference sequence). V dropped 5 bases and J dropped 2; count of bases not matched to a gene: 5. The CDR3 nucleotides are TGTGCCTGGCAGGGACAGGCTGCCTACGAGCAGTACTTC. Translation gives CAWQGQAAYEQYF. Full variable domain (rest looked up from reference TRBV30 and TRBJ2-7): SQTIHQWPATLVQPVGSPLSLECTVEGTSNPNLYWYRQAAGRGLQLLFYSVGIGQISSEVPQNLSASRPQDRQFILSSKKLLLSDSGFYLCAWQGQAAYEQYFGPGTRLTVT.

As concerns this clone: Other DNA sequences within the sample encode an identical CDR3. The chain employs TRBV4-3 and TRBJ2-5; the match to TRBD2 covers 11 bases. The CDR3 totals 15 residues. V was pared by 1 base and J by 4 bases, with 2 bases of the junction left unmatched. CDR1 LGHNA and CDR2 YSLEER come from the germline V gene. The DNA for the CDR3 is TGCGCCAGCAGCCAAGGTCTAGCGGGGGGAGAGACCCAGTACTTC. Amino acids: CASSQGLAGGETQYF.

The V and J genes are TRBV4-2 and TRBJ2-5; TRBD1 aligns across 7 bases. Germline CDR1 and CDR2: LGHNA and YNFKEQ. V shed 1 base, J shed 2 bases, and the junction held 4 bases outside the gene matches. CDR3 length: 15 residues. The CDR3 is CASSQVGGQQETQYF. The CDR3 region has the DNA TGTGCCAGCAGCCAAGTAGGGGGACAGCAAGAGACCCAGTACTTC.

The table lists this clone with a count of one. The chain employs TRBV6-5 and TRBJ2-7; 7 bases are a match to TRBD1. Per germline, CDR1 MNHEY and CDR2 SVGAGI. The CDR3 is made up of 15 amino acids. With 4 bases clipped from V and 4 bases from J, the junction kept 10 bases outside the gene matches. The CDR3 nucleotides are TGTGCCAGCAGTTCCTCAGGGACAGCTCAATACGAGCAGTACTTC. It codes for CASSSSGTAQYEQYF.

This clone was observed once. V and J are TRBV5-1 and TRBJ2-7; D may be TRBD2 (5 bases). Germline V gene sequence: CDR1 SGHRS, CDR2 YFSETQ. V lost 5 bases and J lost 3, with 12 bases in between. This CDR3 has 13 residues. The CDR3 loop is CASRIGGGYEQYF. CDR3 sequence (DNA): TGCGCCAGCAGAATAGGAGGCGGCTACGAGCAGTACTTC.

The CDR3 DNA sequence: TGTGCCAGCTCACCACCGGGACTAGCGAGGGAAAATGAGCAGTTCTTC. It translates to CASSPPGLARENEQFF. The chain is built from TRBV18 and TRBJ2-1, with 10 bases lining up with TRBD2. Looked up from germline, CDR1 is KGHSH and CDR2 is LQKENI. With 0 bases clipped from V and 7 bases from J, the junction kept 6 bases outside the gene matches. The CDR3 runs to 16 residues.

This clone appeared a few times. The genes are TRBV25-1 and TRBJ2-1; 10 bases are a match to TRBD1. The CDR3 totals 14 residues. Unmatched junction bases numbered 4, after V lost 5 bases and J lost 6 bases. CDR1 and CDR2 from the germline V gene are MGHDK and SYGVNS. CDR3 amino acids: CASSIWTGGNEQFF. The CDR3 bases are TGTGCCAGCAGTATTTGGACAGGGGGCAATGAGCAGTTCTTC.

CDR3 amino acids: CASSYSSGGAGGAQYF. CDR3 nucleotide sequence: TGTGCCAGCAGTTACTCCAGCGGGGGAGCCGGAGGGGCCCAGTACTTC. J is TRBJ2-5 and V is TRBV6-6, with 8 bases fitting TRBD2. Trimming at V came to 0 bases and at J to 9 bases, leaving 12 bases not matched to a gene. The germline V gene has CDR1 MNHNY and CDR2 SVGAGI (reference sequence). The CDR3 covers 16 residues.

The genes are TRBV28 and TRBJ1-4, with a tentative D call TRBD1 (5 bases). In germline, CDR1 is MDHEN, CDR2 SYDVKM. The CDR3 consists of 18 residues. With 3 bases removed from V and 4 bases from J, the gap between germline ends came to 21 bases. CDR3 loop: CASSFKFRVAGNNEKLFF. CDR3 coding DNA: TGTGCCAGCAGTTTCAAATTCAGGGTGGCAGGGAATAATGAAAAACTGTTTTTT.

The CDR3 nucleotides read TGTGCCAGCAGCGAAGGACAGGTCCTTTACAATGAGCAGTTCTTC. This translates into CASSEGQVLYNEQFF. The chain combines TRBV5-4 with TRBJ2-1, with 7 bases fitting TRBD1. The germline V gene has CDR1 SGHNT and CDR2 YYREEE (reference sequence). V was pared by 4 bases and J by 4 bases, with 8 bases of the junction left unmatched. The CDR3 extends over 15 amino acids.

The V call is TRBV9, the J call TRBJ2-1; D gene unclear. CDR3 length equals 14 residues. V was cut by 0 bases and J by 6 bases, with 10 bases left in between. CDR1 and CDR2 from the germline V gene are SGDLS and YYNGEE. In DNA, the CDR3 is TGTGCCAGCAGCGTAGGCGTGCTAAGCAATGAGCAGTTCTTC. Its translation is CASSVGVLSNEQFF. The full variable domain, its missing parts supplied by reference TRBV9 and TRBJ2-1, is DSGVTQTPKHLITATGQRVTLRCSPRSGDLSVYWYQQSLDQGLQFLIQYYNGEERAKGNILERFSAQQFPDLHSELNLSSLELGDSALYFCASSVGVLSNEQFFGPGTRLTVL.

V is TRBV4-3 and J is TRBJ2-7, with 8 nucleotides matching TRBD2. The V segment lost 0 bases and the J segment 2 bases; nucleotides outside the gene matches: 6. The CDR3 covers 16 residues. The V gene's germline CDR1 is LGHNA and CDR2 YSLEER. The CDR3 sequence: CASSQEGRGAPYEQYF. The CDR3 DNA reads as TGCGCCAGCAGCCAAGAAGGGCGGGGGGCCCCCTACGAGCAGTACTTC.

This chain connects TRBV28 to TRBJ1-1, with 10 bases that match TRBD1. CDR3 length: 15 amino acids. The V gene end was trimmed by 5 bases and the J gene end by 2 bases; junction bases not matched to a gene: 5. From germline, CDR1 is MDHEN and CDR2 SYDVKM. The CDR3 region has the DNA TGTGCCAGCAGTCATAGACAGGGGGCAAACACTGAAGCTTTCTTT. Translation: CASSHRQGANTEAFF.

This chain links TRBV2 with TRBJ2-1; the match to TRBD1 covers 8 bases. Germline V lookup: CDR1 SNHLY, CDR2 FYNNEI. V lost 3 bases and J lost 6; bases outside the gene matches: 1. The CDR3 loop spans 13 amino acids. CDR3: CASSETGVNEQFF. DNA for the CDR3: TGTGCCAGCAGTGAGACAGGGGTCAATGAGCAGTTCTTC.

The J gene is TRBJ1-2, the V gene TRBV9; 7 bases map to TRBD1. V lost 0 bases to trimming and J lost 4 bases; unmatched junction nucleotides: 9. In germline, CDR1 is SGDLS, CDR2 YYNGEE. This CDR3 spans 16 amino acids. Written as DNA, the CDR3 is TGTGCCAGCAGCGTAGGCATGGACAGGAAAGCCTATGGCTACACCTTC. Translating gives CASSVGMDRKAYGYTF.

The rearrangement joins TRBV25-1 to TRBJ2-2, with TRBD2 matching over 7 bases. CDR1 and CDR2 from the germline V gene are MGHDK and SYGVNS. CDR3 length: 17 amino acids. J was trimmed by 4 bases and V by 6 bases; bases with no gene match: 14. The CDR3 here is CASSATSAGTGTGELFF. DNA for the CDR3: TGTGCCAGCAGCGCAACGTCAGCGGGAACGGGCACCGGGGAGCTGTTTTTT.

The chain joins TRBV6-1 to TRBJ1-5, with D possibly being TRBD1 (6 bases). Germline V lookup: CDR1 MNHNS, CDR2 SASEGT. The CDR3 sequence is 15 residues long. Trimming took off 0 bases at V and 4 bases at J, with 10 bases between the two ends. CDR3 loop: CASSEAGGANQPQHF. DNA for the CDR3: TGTGCCAGCAGTGAAGCGGGGGGGGCGAATCAGCCCCAGCATTTT.